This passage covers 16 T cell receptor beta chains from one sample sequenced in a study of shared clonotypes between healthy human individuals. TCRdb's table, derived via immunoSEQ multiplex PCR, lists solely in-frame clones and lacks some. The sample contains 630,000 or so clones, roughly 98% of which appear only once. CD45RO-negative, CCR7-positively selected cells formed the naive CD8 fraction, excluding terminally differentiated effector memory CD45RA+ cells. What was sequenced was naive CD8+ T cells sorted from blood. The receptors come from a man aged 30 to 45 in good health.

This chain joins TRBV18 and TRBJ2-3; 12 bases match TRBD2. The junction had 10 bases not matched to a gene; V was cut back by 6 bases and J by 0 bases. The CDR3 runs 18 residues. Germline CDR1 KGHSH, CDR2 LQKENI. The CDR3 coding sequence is TGTGCCAGCTCGCGCTCACTAGCGGGGGGCTCTAGCACAGATACGCAGTATTTT. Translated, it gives CASSRSLAGGSSTDTQYF.

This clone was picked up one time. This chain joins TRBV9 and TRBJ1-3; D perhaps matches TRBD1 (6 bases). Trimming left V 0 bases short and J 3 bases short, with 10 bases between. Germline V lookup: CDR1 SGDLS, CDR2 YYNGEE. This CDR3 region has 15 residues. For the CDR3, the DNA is TGTGCCAGCAGCGTAGGAGGAGGGGGTGGAAACACCATATATTTT. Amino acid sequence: CASSVGGGGGNTIYF.

Here the CDR3 reads CASSSDDNEQFF. DNA of the CDR3: TGTGCCAGCAGTTCGGACGACAATGAGCAGTTCTTC. This chain joins TRBV27 and TRBJ2-1, with D uncertain. Trimming stripped 4 bases from V and 5 bases from J, with 6 bases between. The CDR3 covers 12 residues. The germline gives CDR1 MNHEY, CDR2 SMNVEV (reference sequence).

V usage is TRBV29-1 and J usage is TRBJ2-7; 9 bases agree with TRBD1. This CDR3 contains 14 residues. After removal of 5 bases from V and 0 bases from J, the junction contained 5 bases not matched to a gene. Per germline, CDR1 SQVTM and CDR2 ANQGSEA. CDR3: CSVTGTGISYEQYF. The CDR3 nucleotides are TGCAGCGTTACCGGGACAGGGATCTCCTACGAGCAGTACTTC.

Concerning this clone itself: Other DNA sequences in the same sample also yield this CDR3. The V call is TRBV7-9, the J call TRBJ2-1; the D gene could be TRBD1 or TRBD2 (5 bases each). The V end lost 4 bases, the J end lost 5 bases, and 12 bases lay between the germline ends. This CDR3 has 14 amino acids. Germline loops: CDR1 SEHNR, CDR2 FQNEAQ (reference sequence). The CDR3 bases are TGTGCCAGCAGCTCCGGGACGGGACACAATGAGCAGTTCTTC. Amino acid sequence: CASSSGTGHNEQFF.

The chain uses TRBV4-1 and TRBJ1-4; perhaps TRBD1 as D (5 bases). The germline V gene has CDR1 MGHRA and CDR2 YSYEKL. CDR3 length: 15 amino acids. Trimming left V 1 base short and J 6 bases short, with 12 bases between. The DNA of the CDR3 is TGCGCCAGCAGCCAAGGGGGGGGAGTTCATGAAAAACTGTTTTTT. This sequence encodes CASSQGGGVHEKLFF.

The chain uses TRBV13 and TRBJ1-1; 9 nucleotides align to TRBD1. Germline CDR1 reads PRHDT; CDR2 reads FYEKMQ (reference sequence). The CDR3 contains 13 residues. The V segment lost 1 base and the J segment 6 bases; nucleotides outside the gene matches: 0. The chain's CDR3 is CASSLDRGPEAFF. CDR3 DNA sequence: TGTGCCAGCAGCTTAGACAGGGGGCCTGAAGCTTTCTTT.

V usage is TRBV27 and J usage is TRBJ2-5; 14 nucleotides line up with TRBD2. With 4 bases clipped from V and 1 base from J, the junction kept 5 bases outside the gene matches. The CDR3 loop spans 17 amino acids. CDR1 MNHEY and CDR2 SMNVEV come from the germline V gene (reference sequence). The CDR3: CASSSGTSGRGQETQYF. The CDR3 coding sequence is TGTGCCAGCAGTTCTGGGACTAGCGGGAGAGGCCAAGAGACCCAGTACTTC.

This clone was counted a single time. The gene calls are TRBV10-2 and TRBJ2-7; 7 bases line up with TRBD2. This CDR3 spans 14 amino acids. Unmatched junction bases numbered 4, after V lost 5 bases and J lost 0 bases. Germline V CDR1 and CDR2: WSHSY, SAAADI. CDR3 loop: CASSPSGVSYEQYF. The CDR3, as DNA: TGCGCCAGCAGTCCCAGCGGGGTCTCCTACGAGCAGTACTTC.

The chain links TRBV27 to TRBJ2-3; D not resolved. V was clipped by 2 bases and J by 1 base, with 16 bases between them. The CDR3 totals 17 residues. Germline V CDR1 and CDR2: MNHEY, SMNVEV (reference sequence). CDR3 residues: CASSLGLAWSGTDTQYF. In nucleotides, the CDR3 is TGTGCCAGCAGTTTAGGTTTAGCCTGGAGTGGCACAGATACGCAGTATTTT.

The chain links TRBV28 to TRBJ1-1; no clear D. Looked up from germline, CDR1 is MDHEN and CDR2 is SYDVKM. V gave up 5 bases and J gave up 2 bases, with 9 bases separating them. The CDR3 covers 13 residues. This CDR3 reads CASSPPRNTEAFF. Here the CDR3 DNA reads TGTGCCAGCAGTCCCCCCCGAAACACTGAAGCTTTCTTT. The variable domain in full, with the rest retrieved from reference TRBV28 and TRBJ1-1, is DVKVTQSSRYLVKRTGEKVFLECVQDMDHENMFWYRQDPGLGLRLIYFSYDVKMKEKGDIPEGYSVSREKKERFSLILESASTNQTSMYLCASSPPRNTEAFFGQGTRLTVV.

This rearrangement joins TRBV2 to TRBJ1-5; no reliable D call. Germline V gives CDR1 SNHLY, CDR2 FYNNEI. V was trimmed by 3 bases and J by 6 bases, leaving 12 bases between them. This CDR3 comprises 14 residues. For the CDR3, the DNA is TGTGCCAGCAGTGACCTTCCAAGGAGTCAGCCCCAGCATTTT. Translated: CASSDLPRSQPQHF.

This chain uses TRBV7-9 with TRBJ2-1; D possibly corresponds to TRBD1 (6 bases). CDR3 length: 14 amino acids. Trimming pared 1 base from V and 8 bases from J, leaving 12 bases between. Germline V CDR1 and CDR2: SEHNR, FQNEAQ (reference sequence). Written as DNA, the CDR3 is TGTGCCAGCAGCTTAGGTGGCAGGGGCGATGAGCAGTTCTTC. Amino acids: CASSLGGRGDEQFF.

CDR3 residues: CASSGYVSYEQYF. As DNA, the CDR3 is TGTGCCAGCAGTGGGTATGTATCCTACGAGCAGTACTTC. V is TRBV2 and J is TRBJ2-7, with unresolved D. CDR3 length equals 13 residues. The V end was cut by 4 bases, the J end by 1 base, with 8 bases between. Germline loops: CDR1 SNHLY, CDR2 FYNNEI.

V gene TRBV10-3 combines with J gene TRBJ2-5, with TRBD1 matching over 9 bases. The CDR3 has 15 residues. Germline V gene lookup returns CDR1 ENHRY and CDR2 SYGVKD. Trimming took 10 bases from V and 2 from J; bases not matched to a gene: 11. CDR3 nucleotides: TGTGCCACTCAACCGGGACAGGGTTGGCAAGAGACCCAGTACTTC. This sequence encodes CATQPGQGWQETQYF.

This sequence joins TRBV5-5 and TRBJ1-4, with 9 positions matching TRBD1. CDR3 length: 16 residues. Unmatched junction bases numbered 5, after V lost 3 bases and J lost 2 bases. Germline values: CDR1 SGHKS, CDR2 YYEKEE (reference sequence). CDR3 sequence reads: CASSWGQGGTNEKLFF. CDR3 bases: TGTGCCAGCAGCTGGGGACAGGGAGGTACTAATGAAAAACTGTTTTTT.